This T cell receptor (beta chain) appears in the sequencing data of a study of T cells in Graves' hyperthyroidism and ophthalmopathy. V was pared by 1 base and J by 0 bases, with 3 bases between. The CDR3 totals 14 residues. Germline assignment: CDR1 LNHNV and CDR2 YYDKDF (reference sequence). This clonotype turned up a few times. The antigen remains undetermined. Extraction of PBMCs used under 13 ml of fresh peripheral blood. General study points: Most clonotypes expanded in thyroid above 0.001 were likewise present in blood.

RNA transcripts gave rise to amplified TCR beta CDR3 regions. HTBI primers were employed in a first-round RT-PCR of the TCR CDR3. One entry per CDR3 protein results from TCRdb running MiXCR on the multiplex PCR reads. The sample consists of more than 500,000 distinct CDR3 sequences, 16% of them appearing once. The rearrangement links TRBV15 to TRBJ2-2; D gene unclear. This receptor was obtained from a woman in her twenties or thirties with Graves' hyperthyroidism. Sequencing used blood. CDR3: CATSRAPNTGELFF. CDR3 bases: TGTGCCACCAGCAGAGCTCCGAACACCGGGGAGCTGTTTTTT.